Listed below are T cell receptor beta chains from one sample, sequenced in a study of memory CD4+ T cells and cytomegalovirus serostatus. Data came from immunoSEQ multiplex PCR; TCRdb stores just in-frame clones and leaves some out. The data hold around 54,000 clones, with about 80% observed a single time. The sequencing input was memory CD4+ T cells from blood. Receptors originate from an adult in good health and CMV-seropositive. CDR3s include the opening cysteine and the closing phenylalanine or tryptophan. The D gene is left open where the match is weak. Size tells how often a clone was seen (once, few, many) or the class of an expanded clone, and some rows leave it out.

CDR3aa: CASSRKVAGASEQFF
CDR3nt: TGCGCCAGCAGCCGGAAGGTAGCGGGAGCGAGTGAGCAGTTCTTC
d_gene: TRBD2
v_gene: TRBV5-1
j_gene: TRBJ2-1
abundance: NA

CDR3aa: CASRRQWNTEAFF
CDR3nt: TGTGCCAGCAGGAGACAATGGAACACTGAAGCTTTCTTT
d_gene: NA
v_gene: TRBV7-2
j_gene: TRBJ1-1
abundance: once

CDR3aa: CASSPDRDRGRETQYF
CDR3nt: TGTGCCAGCAGCCCGGATAGGGACAGGGGTCGAGAGACCCAGTACTTC
d_gene: TRBD1
v_gene: TRBV5-4
j_gene: TRBJ2-5
abundance: NA

CDR3aa: CASSISSMGWVGTDTQYF
CDR3nt: TGTGCCAGCAGTATATCCTCGATGGGGTGGGTGGGCACAGATACGCAGTATTTT
d_gene: NA
v_gene: TRBV28
j_gene: TRBJ2-3
abundance: few

CDR3aa: CASSLGTSGSTDTQYF
CDR3nt: TGTGCCAGCAGCCTAGGGACTAGCGGGAGCACAGATACGCAGTATTTT
d_gene: TRBD2
v_gene: TRBV11-3
j_gene: TRBJ2-3
abundance: NA

CDR3aa: CASSLSEGTDTQYF
CDR3nt: TGTGCCAGCAGCTTATCTGAGGGCACAGATACGCAGTATTTT
d_gene: NA
v_gene: TRBV7-2
j_gene: TRBJ2-3
abundance: NA

CDR3aa: CASSNLGLVGSTDTQYF
CDR3nt: TGTGCCAGCAGCAACCTCGGACTAGTTGGCAGCACAGATACGCAGTATTTT
d_gene: TRBD2
v_gene: TRBV11-2
j_gene: TRBJ2-3
abundance: few

CDR3aa: CASSNRAGGTDTQYF
CDR3nt: TGTGCCAGCAGCAACCGAGCGGGAGGCACAGATACGCAGTATTTT
d_gene: TRBD2
v_gene: TRBV5-4
j_gene: TRBJ2-3
abundance: NA

CDR3aa: CASSLSGTDYGYTF
CDR3nt: TGTGCCAGCAGCTTGTCGGGGACGGACTATGGCTACACCTTC
d_gene: NA
v_gene: TRBV7-9
j_gene: TRBJ1-2
abundance: NA

CDR3aa: CASSARDRVTEAFF
CDR3nt: TGTGCCAGCAGTGCCCGGGACAGGGTGACTGAAGCTTTCTTT
d_gene: TRBD1
v_gene: TRBV25-1
j_gene: TRBJ1-1
abundance: NA

CDR3aa: CASSLAMGAGGPNEQYF
CDR3nt: TGTGCCAGCAGCTTAGCGATGGGCGCGGGAGGGCCGAACGAGCAGTACTTC
d_gene: TRBD2
v_gene: TRBV7-9
j_gene: TRBJ2-7
abundance: NA

CDR3aa: CASSWRPSKESVNYEQYF
CDR3nt: TGTGCCAGCAGCTGGAGACCCTCCAAAGAGAGCGTTAATTACGAGCAGTACTTC
d_gene: NA
v_gene: TRBV11-2
j_gene: TRBJ2-7
abundance: few

CDR3aa: CASRSPGRDPAFF
CDR3nt: TGTGCCAGCAGAAGCCCAGGGAGGGACCCAGCTTTCTTT
d_gene: NA
v_gene: TRBV6-1
j_gene: TRBJ1-1
abundance: NA

CDR3aa: CSAEHQETQYF
CDR3nt: TGCAGTGCGGAGCACCAAGAGACCCAGTACTTC
d_gene: NA
v_gene: TRBV20-1
j_gene: TRBJ2-5
abundance: NA

CDR3aa: CASKPSGAAYNEQFF
CDR3nt: TGTGCCAGCAAACCGTCAGGAGCAGCCTACAATGAGCAGTTCTTC
d_gene: NA
v_gene: TRBV28
j_gene: TRBJ2-1
abundance: few

CDR3aa: CASSQDGTDYEQYF
CDR3nt: TGTGCCAGCAGTCAAGACGGGACGGATTACGAGCAGTACTTC
d_gene: NA
v_gene: TRBV28
j_gene: TRBJ2-7
abundance: few

CDR3aa: CAWSFPPGGYTF
CDR3nt: TGTGCCTGGAGTTTCCCCCCGGGTGGCTACACCTTC
d_gene: NA
v_gene: TRBV30
j_gene: TRBJ1-2
abundance: NA

CDR3aa: CAWKPAGGNTGELFF
CDR3nt: TGTGCCTGGAAACCAGCGGGAGGGAACACCGGGGAGCTGTTTTTT
d_gene: TRBD2
v_gene: TRBV30
j_gene: TRBJ2-2
abundance: NA

CDR3aa: CASSSQGRPYGYTF
CDR3nt: TGTGCCAGCAGTTCCCAGGGGAGGCCATATGGCTACACCTTC
d_gene: NA
v_gene: TRBV28
j_gene: TRBJ1-2
abundance: NA

CDR3aa: CASSSGQQETQYF
CDR3nt: TGTGCCAGCAGTTCGGGACAGCAAGAGACCCAGTACTTC
d_gene: TRBD1
v_gene: TRBV28
j_gene: TRBJ2-5
abundance: NA

CDR3aa: CASIEKGRGGVEQFF
CDR3nt: TGTGCCAGCATCGAAAAAGGGCGGGGAGGGGTTGAGCAGTTCTTC
d_gene: TRBD2
v_gene: TRBV13
j_gene: TRBJ2-1
abundance: once

CDR3aa: CASSRIPAEAFF
CDR3nt: TGTGCCAGCAGCCGTATCCCCGCTGAAGCTTTCTTT
d_gene: NA
v_gene: TRBV5-6
j_gene: TRBJ1-1
abundance: once

CDR3aa: CASSLGVGSIRVTEQFF
CDR3nt: TGTGCCAGCAGCTTGGGCGTGGGGTCGATTCGGGTTACTGAGCAGTTCTTC
d_gene: NA
v_gene: TRBV5-6
j_gene: TRBJ2-1
abundance: NA

CDR3aa: CASATGDGYGYTF
CDR3nt: TGTGCCAGCGCGACAGGGGATGGGTATGGCTACACCTTC
d_gene: TRBD1
v_gene: TRBV18
j_gene: TRBJ1-2
abundance: NA

CDR3aa: CASSPTVTGELFF
CDR3nt: TGTGCCAGCAGCCCGACCGTCACCGGGGAGCTGTTTTTT
d_gene: NA
v_gene: TRBV7-7
j_gene: TRBJ2-2
abundance: few

CDR3aa: CASSPRGRIHGYTF
CDR3nt: TGTGCCAGCAGCCCCCGAGGAAGAATCCATGGCTACACCTTC
d_gene: NA
v_gene: TRBV6-6
j_gene: TRBJ1-2
abundance: NA

CDR3aa: CASSEGELTGELFF
CDR3nt: TGTGCCAGCAGTGAGGGGGAGTTGACCGGGGAGCTGTTTTTT
d_gene: NA
v_gene: TRBV6-4
j_gene: TRBJ2-2
abundance: medium-sized

CDR3aa: CASSPGQGFVEKLFF
CDR3nt: TGTGCCAGCAGCCCTGGCCAGGGGTTTGTGGAAAAACTGTTTTTT
d_gene: NA
v_gene: TRBV11-2
j_gene: TRBJ1-4
abundance: NA

CDR3aa: CAWSPEALGGKLFF
CDR3nt: TGTGCCTGGAGTCCCGAGGCCTTGGGCGGAAAACTGTTTTTT
d_gene: NA
v_gene: TRBV30
j_gene: TRBJ1-4
abundance: NA

CDR3aa: CASSPSDRGDGKNIQYF
CDR3nt: TGTGCCAGCTCACCATCGGACAGGGGGGATGGCAAAAACATTCAGTACTTC
d_gene: TRBD1
v_gene: TRBV18
j_gene: TRBJ2-4
abundance: NA

CDR3aa: CASTRDTEAFF
CDR3nt: TGTGCCAGCACAAGAGACACTGAAGCTTTCTTT
d_gene: NA
v_gene: TRBV6-5
j_gene: TRBJ1-1
abundance: NA

CDR3aa: CSVGVSGVTDTQYF
CDR3nt: TGCAGCGTTGGTGTTAGCGGGGTCACAGATACGCAGTATTTT
d_gene: TRBD2
v_gene: TRBV29-1
j_gene: TRBJ2-3
abundance: NA

CDR3aa: CAWTGGRTDTQYF
CDR3nt: TGTGCCTGGACAGGGGGTAGAACAGATACGCAGTATTTT
d_gene: TRBD1
v_gene: TRBV30
j_gene: TRBJ2-3
abundance: NA

CDR3aa: CASSTGLANEQFF
CDR3nt: TGTGCCAGCAGTACGGGGTTGGCCAATGAGCAGTTCTTC
d_gene: NA
v_gene: TRBV28
j_gene: TRBJ2-1
abundance: many

CDR3aa: CASSPAGGTKNIQYF
CDR3nt: TGTGCCAGCAGCCCAGCGGGCGGAACCAAAAACATTCAGTACTTC
d_gene: NA
v_gene: TRBV7-2
j_gene: TRBJ2-4
abundance: NA

CDR3aa: CASSAEPSNNEQFF
CDR3nt: TGTGCCAGCAGCGCGGAACCTAGTAACAATGAGCAGTTCTTC
d_gene: NA
v_gene: TRBV7-6
j_gene: TRBJ2-1
abundance: NA

CDR3aa: CASSPRGDTEAFF
CDR3nt: TGTGCCAGCAGCCCCCGGGGAGACACTGAAGCTTTCTTT
d_gene: NA
v_gene: TRBV11-3
j_gene: TRBJ1-1
abundance: NA

CDR3aa: CASSSLVVAPEQYF
CDR3nt: TGTGCCAGCAGTTCCCTTGTTGTGGCCCCCGAGCAGTACTTC
d_gene: NA
v_gene: TRBV28
j_gene: TRBJ2-7
abundance: NA

CDR3aa: CASSWTDNQETQYF
CDR3nt: TGTGCCAGCTCTTGGACAGATAATCAAGAGACCCAGTACTTC
d_gene: NA
v_gene: TRBV11-2
j_gene: TRBJ2-5
abundance: few

CDR3aa: CAWSGTGSYGYTF
CDR3nt: TGTGCCTGGAGTGGGACAGGCTCCTATGGCTACACCTTC
d_gene: TRBD1
v_gene: TRBV30
j_gene: TRBJ1-2
abundance: NA

CDR3aa: CASSLAVGTRGNEQFF
CDR3nt: TGTGCCAGCAGCTTAGCTGTCGGGACCCGGGGCAATGAGCAGTTCTTC
d_gene: NA
v_gene: TRBV7-2
j_gene: TRBJ2-1
abundance: few

CDR3aa: CATSRDKDGPGSGANVLTF
CDR3nt: TGTGCCACCAGCAGAGATAAAGATGGCCCGGGCTCTGGGGCCAACGTCCTGACTTTC
d_gene: NA
v_gene: TRBV15
j_gene: TRBJ2-6
abundance: NA

CDR3aa: CASSLGGENIQYF
CDR3nt: TGTGCCAGCAGCTTAGGCGGAGAAAACATTCAGTACTTC
d_gene: NA
v_gene: TRBV11-3
j_gene: TRBJ2-4
abundance: NA

CDR3aa: CASRGSGVIYEQYF
CDR3nt: TGTGCCAGCAGGGGGAGCGGGGTTATCTACGAGCAGTACTTC
d_gene: TRBD2
v_gene: TRBV28
j_gene: TRBJ2-7
abundance: NA

CDR3aa: CASSRASGETQYF
CDR3nt: TGTGCCAGCAGCCGGGCTAGCGGGGAGACCCAGTACTTC
d_gene: TRBD2
v_gene: TRBV5-6
j_gene: TRBJ2-5
abundance: NA

CDR3aa: CASNPTGTGANVLTF
CDR3nt: TGTGCCAGCAACCCGACAGGGACTGGGGCCAACGTCCTGACTTTC
d_gene: TRBD1
v_gene: TRBV5-6
j_gene: TRBJ2-6
abundance: NA

CDR3aa: CASSSITDTQYF
CDR3nt: TGTGCCAGCAGTTCGATCACAGATACGCAGTATTTT
d_gene: NA
v_gene: TRBV6-5
j_gene: TRBJ2-3
abundance: NA

CDR3aa: CASSQDSLGNTIYF
CDR3nt: TGCGCCAGCAGCCAAGATTCGTTGGGAAACACCATATATTTT
d_gene: NA
v_gene: TRBV4-3
j_gene: TRBJ1-3
abundance: NA

CDR3aa: CASNEADKPNTIYF
CDR3nt: TGTGCCAGCAATGAGGCGGACAAACCAAACACCATATATTTT
d_gene: NA
v_gene: TRBV28
j_gene: TRBJ1-3
abundance: few

CDR3aa: CASTSSAGRAGYGYTF
CDR3nt: TGTGCCAGCACCTCTTCCGCGGGCAGGGCGGGCTATGGCTACACCTTC
d_gene: NA
v_gene: TRBV27
j_gene: TRBJ1-2
abundance: NA

CDR3aa: CASSPLRSSYNEQFF
CDR3nt: TGTGCCAGCTCACCCCTGAGGAGCTCCTACAATGAGCAGTTCTTC
d_gene: NA
v_gene: TRBV18
j_gene: TRBJ2-1
abundance: NA

CDR3aa: CAIKPTGGYTGELFF
CDR3nt: TGTGCCATCAAGCCCACAGGGGGGTACACCGGGGAGCTGTTTTTT
d_gene: TRBD1
v_gene: TRBV27
j_gene: TRBJ2-2
abundance: NA

CDR3aa: CATTGLAASGNNEQFF
CDR3nt: TGTGCCACTACGGGACTAGCGGCTTCCGGAAACAATGAGCAGTTCTTC
d_gene: TRBD2
v_gene: TRBV28
j_gene: TRBJ2-1
abundance: NA